This T cell receptor beta chain stems from a study of blood T cell repertoires in COVID-19 (dated by TCRdb to about 2020). Concerning the study at large: Samples from collaborators originated in the United States, Italy and Spain and spanned both the acute and convalescent phases of COVID-19. The material from the prospective study consisted of cDNA or gDNA derived from T cells, B-cell-depleted T cells, or PBMCs. Subjects who had been exposed to COVID-19, were actively infected with it, or had recovered from it provided the deeply sampled blood TCRbeta repertoires that made up the dataset. The repertoires were made available in a free public database intended to serve as a resource for research on the immune response to SARS-CoV-2. Samples came from the ongoing ImmuneRACE study (first 160 participants) plus 1,254 subjects from 6 global collaborators. A de-identified subject ID, COVID-19 status, age in years and sex were almost always included in the sample metadata. Where available, HLA class I and class II types were obtained from metadata supplied by the sample provider rather than from assay-based typing. Points the paper makes about the study in general: The amount of clinical and demographic metadata varied by source and participant and was provided uncurated.

Concerning this clone itself: The antigen this receptor binds is unknown. Qualities for individual bases were not recorded, and no much larger clone is one base off.

From the cysteine through the phenylalanine, the CDR3 covers 12 amino acids. Just CDR3 DNA is preserved here, 36 bases in frame from base 1. The trim is 2 bases for V and 6 bases for J, with a gap of 10 bases between the germline ends. For CDR1 and CDR2, the germline V gene lists SQVTM and ANQGSEA. TCRbeta CDR3 regions were amplified from genomic DNA using the immunoSEQ Assay, a bias-controlled multiplex PCR. The paper's data handling went like this. The number of nucleated cells in each sample was estimated by amplification of reference gene primers within the assay. To quantify the absolute abundance of each unique TCRbeta CDR3 rearrangement, sequence reads were collapsed and filtered. For each sample, productive Simpson clonality was calculated as the square root of Simpson's diversity index across productive rearrangements. This immuneACCESS table, as held by TCRdb, lists in-frame sequences with V and J called but not all clones. Of the missing ones, under half trace to an unresolved V gene in checked studies; the others have no known cause. V, J and clone size are taken as reported in that table, and D and trimming were inferred from the DNA itself. The sample table shows around 170,000 clones, and around 74% are seen once. 3% of the sample comes from the top ten.

Collaborating institutions collected whole blood in K2EDTA tubes following their own protocols. For TCRbeta analysis, collaborators shipped samples as frozen whole blood, isolated PBMCs, or DNA extracted from either of those sample types. The sequence was collected from a woman of 80 years or more with acute or convalescent COVID-19. The rearranged chain carries TRBV29-1 and TRBJ1-2, with the D gene not confidently named. Sequenced sample: peripheral blood. The CDR3 amino acid sequence is: CSVEIRGDGYTF. The DNA sequence is TGCAGCGTTGAAATACGCGGAGATGGCTACACCTTC.